A selection of T cell receptor beta chains follows, all from one sample in a study of blood T cell repertoires in COVID-19. Using immunoSEQ multiplex PCR, the repertoire was profiled, and TCRdb retains in-frame clones only, with some absent. Of about 78,000 clones listed, 90% are singletons. Sequencing input: peripheral blood. The receptor set was obtained from an elderly woman with active or convalescent COVID-19. Both conserved end residues are part of each CDR3. The order of the fields is V gene, D gene, J gene, clone size, CDR3 protein, CDR3 DNA. A D gene is named only where the DNA matches it firmly. Only some rows state a clone size, as once, few, many or a class for expanded clones.

V gene: TRBV5-1; D gene: TRBD1; J gene: TRBJ1-1; clone size: NA; CDR3 protein: CASTPGQLNTEAFF; CDR3 DNA: TGCGCCAGCACCCCGGGACAGTTGAACACTGAAGCTTTCTTT
V gene: TRBV2; D gene: TRBD1; J gene: TRBJ2-2; clone size: NA; CDR3 protein: CASSRVGQGSGELFF; CDR3 DNA: TGTGCCAGCAGTAGGGTCGGACAGGGTTCCGGGGAGCTGTTTTTT
V gene: TRBV19; D gene: NA; J gene: TRBJ1-1; clone size: NA; CDR3 protein: CASRPGQHNTEAFF; CDR3 DNA: TGTGCCAGTAGACCGGGACAACATAACACTGAAGCTTTCTTT
V gene: TRBV7-2; D gene: NA; J gene: TRBJ1-1; clone size: NA; CDR3 protein: CASSPLVGGMAFF; CDR3 DNA: TGTGCCAGCAGCCCACTCGTTGGGGGGATGGCTTTCTTT
V gene: TRBV27; D gene: TRBD1; J gene: TRBJ2-7; clone size: NA; CDR3 protein: CASSLKRTGRNEQYF; CDR3 DNA: TGTGCCAGCAGTTTAAAGCGGACAGGGAGGAACGAGCAGTACTTC
V gene: TRBV7-9; D gene: TRBD1; J gene: TRBJ2-3; clone size: NA; CDR3 protein: CASRGTGHYTDTQYF; CDR3 DNA: TGTGCCAGCAGGGGGACAGGCCACTACACAGATACGCAGTATTTT
V gene: TRBV6-5; D gene: TRBD1; J gene: TRBJ2-3; clone size: NA; CDR3 protein: CASRQGGPTDTQYF; CDR3 DNA: TGTGCCAGCAGACAGGGGGGTCCCACAGATACGCAGTATTTT
V gene: TRBV9; D gene: TRBD2; J gene: TRBJ2-1; clone size: NA; CDR3 protein: CASSPLAGISYNEQFF; CDR3 DNA: TGTGCCAGCAGCCCCCTAGCGGGGATCTCCTACAATGAGCAGTTCTTC
V gene: TRBV11-1; D gene: NA; J gene: TRBJ2-7; clone size: NA; CDR3 protein: CASSLAYLDEQYF; CDR3 DNA: TGTGCCAGCAGCTTAGCCTATTTGGACGAGCAGTACTTC
V gene: TRBV7-2; D gene: TRBD2; J gene: TRBJ2-1; clone size: NA; CDR3 protein: CASSSGLAGGPFHEQFF; CDR3 DNA: TGTGCCAGCAGCTCGGGACTAGCGGGAGGGCCCTTTCATGAGCAGTTCTTC
V gene: TRBV19; D gene: NA; J gene: TRBJ1-1; clone size: NA; CDR3 protein: CASSEGGNTEAFF; CDR3 DNA: TGTGCCAGTAGTGAGGGAGGGAACACTGAAGCTTTCTTT
V gene: TRBV2; D gene: TRBD1; J gene: TRBJ2-1; clone size: NA; CDR3 protein: CASTLSRDSTYNEQFF; CDR3 DNA: TGTGCCAGCACCCTCAGCCGGGACAGTACCTACAATGAGCAGTTCTTC
V gene: TRBV5-4; D gene: NA; J gene: TRBJ2-7; clone size: NA; CDR3 protein: CASSWAGTEQYF; CDR3 DNA: TGTGCCAGCAGCTGGGCAGGCACCGAGCAGTACTTC
V gene: TRBV12-3/TRBV12-4; D gene: NA; J gene: TRBJ2-5; clone size: NA; CDR3 protein: CASSFLGEETQYF; CDR3 DNA: TGTGCCAGCAGTTTTTTGGGAGAGGAGACCCAGTACTTC
V gene: TRBV24-1; D gene: TRBD1; J gene: TRBJ1-2; clone size: NA; CDR3 protein: CATSDGRGQEGGNRCGYGYTF; CDR3 DNA: TGTGCCACCAGTGATGGGAGGGGACAGGAGGGGGGGAATCGGTGCGGCTATGGCTACACCTTC
V gene: TRBV6-5; D gene: TRBD1; J gene: TRBJ1-4; clone size: NA; CDR3 protein: CASSNGQGGEKLFF; CDR3 DNA: TGTGCCAGCAGTAACGGACAGGGGGGAGAAAAACTGTTTTTT
V gene: TRBV10-1; D gene: TRBD1; J gene: TRBJ2-3; clone size: NA; CDR3 protein: CASGDRGTDTQYF; CDR3 DNA: TGCGCCAGCGGGGACAGGGGCACAGATACGCAGTATTTT
V gene: TRBV9; D gene: TRBD1; J gene: TRBJ2-7; clone size: once; CDR3 protein: CASSVGAGQGSEQYF; CDR3 DNA: TGTGCCAGCAGCGTAGGGGCGGGACAGGGTTCCGAGCAGTACTTC
V gene: TRBV18; D gene: NA; J gene: TRBJ1-2; clone size: NA; CDR3 protein: CASSPPQGTANYGYTF; CDR3 DNA: TGTGCCAGCTCACCACCTCAGGGGACGGCTAACTATGGCTACACCTTC
V gene: TRBV7-3; D gene: TRBD2; J gene: TRBJ2-3; clone size: NA; CDR3 protein: CASSRTSGADTQYF; CDR3 DNA: TGTGCCAGCAGCAGAACTAGCGGCGCAGATACGCAGTATTTT
V gene: TRBV4-3; D gene: TRBD2; J gene: TRBJ2-3; clone size: NA; CDR3 protein: CASSPQQLAGARGDTQYF; CDR3 DNA: TGCGCCAGCAGCCCGCAACAACTAGCGGGAGCTCGGGGAGATACGCAGTATTTT
V gene: TRBV23-1; D gene: NA; J gene: TRBJ2-7; clone size: NA; CDR3 protein: CASHAGGEQYF; CDR3 DNA: TGCGCCAGTCATGCCGGAGGCGAGCAGTACTTC
V gene: TRBV9; D gene: NA; J gene: TRBJ2-5; clone size: NA; CDR3 protein: CASSTKQGYQETQYF; CDR3 DNA: TGTGCCAGCAGCACCAAACAGGGCTACCAAGAGACCCAGTACTTC
V gene: TRBV2; D gene: TRBD2; J gene: TRBJ2-1; clone size: NA; CDR3 protein: CASRGLAGVGTNFNYNEQFF; CDR3 DNA: TGTGCCAGCAGAGGACTAGCGGGAGTCGGTACAAACTTTAACTACAATGAGCAGTTCTTC
V gene: TRBV29-1; D gene: NA; J gene: TRBJ1-1; clone size: NA; CDR3 protein: CSVPKWGGSGEAFF; CDR3 DNA: TGCAGCGTCCCAAAGTGGGGGGGATCCGGTGAAGCTTTCTTT
V gene: TRBV28; D gene: TRBD2; J gene: TRBJ2-5; clone size: NA; CDR3 protein: CASSLSGGEETQYF; CDR3 DNA: TGTGCCAGCAGTTTATCGGGAGGAGAAGAGACCCAGTACTTC
V gene: TRBV19; D gene: NA; J gene: TRBJ2-2; clone size: NA; CDR3 protein: CASSIQGTQGTGELFF; CDR3 DNA: TGTGCCAGTAGTATCCAGGGGACCCAGGGGACCGGGGAGCTGTTTTTT
V gene: TRBV12-3/TRBV12-4; D gene: NA; J gene: TRBJ2-5; clone size: NA; CDR3 protein: CASRRGGTETQYF; CDR3 DNA: TGTGCCAGCAGGCGTGGGGGCACAGAGACCCAGTACTTC
V gene: TRBV7-2; D gene: TRBD1; J gene: TRBJ2-7; clone size: NA; CDR3 protein: CASSQGVAYEQYF; CDR3 DNA: TGTGCCAGCAGCCAGGGGGTCGCCTACGAGCAGTACTTC
V gene: TRBV28; D gene: NA; J gene: TRBJ1-1; clone size: NA; CDR3 protein: CASSLPSSMNTEAFF; CDR3 DNA: TGTGCCAGCAGTTTACCGTCTAGCATGAACACTGAAGCTTTCTTT
V gene: TRBV7-9; D gene: TRBD1; J gene: TRBJ2-5; clone size: NA; CDR3 protein: CASSFSRGQGRIYQETQYF; CDR3 DNA: TGTGCCAGCAGCTTCAGTCGGGGACAGGGTAGAATTTACCAAGAGACCCAGTACTTC
V gene: TRBV28; D gene: NA; J gene: TRBJ1-5; clone size: NA; CDR3 protein: CASMGLQGSNQPQHF; CDR3 DNA: TGTGCCAGCATGGGATTACAGGGTAGCAATCAGCCCCAGCATTTT
V gene: TRBV6-5; D gene: TRBD1; J gene: TRBJ1-1; clone size: NA; CDR3 protein: CASSPGQGHTEAFF; CDR3 DNA: TGTGCCAGCAGCCCGGGACAGGGCCACACTGAAGCTTTCTTT
V gene: TRBV28; D gene: NA; J gene: TRBJ1-1; clone size: NA; CDR3 protein: CASRAGPPGTEAFF; CDR3 DNA: TGTGCCAGCAGGGCTGGTCCTCCGGGCACTGAAGCTTTCTTT
V gene: TRBV15; D gene: TRBD2; J gene: TRBJ2-1; clone size: medium-sized; CDR3 protein: CATSRGLADSSEQFF; CDR3 DNA: TGTGCCACCAGCAGGGGACTAGCGGATTCTAGTGAGCAGTTCTTC
V gene: TRBV7-6; D gene: NA; J gene: TRBJ2-1; clone size: NA; CDR3 protein: CASSRQLATSSYNEQFF; CDR3 DNA: TGTGCCAGCAGCCGACAGCTAGCGACTAGCTCCTACAATGAGCAGTTCTTC
V gene: TRBV27; D gene: TRBD2; J gene: TRBJ2-5; clone size: NA; CDR3 protein: CASSLEGRGAGGPKKTQYF; CDR3 DNA: TGTGCCAGCAGTTTAGAGGGGAGAGGGGCGGGAGGGCCTAAAAAGACCCAGTACTTC
V gene: TRBV7-2; D gene: NA; J gene: TRBJ2-1; clone size: NA; CDR3 protein: CASSLGLVGNNEQFF; CDR3 DNA: TGTGCCAGCAGCTTAGGACTAGTCGGTAACAATGAGCAGTTCTTC
V gene: TRBV19; D gene: TRBD1; J gene: TRBJ2-7; clone size: NA; CDR3 protein: CASSIGQGSSYEQYF; CDR3 DNA: TGTGCCAGTAGTATAGGACAGGGAAGCTCCTACGAGCAGTACTTC
V gene: TRBV28; D gene: TRBD1; J gene: TRBJ1-4; clone size: NA; CDR3 protein: CASSLLGTGSNEKLFF; CDR3 DNA: TGTGCCAGCAGTTTATTGGGGACAGGGTCTAATGAAAAACTGTTTTTT
V gene: TRBV6-5; D gene: NA; J gene: TRBJ2-3; clone size: NA; CDR3 protein: CASSYRQGPDTQYF; CDR3 DNA: TGTGCCAGCAGTTACCGCCAGGGCCCAGATACGCAGTATTTT
V gene: TRBV28; D gene: TRBD1; J gene: TRBJ1-4; clone size: NA; CDR3 protein: CASRQGETNEKLFF; CDR3 DNA: TGTGCCAGCAGACAGGGGGAAACTAATGAAAAACTGTTTTTT